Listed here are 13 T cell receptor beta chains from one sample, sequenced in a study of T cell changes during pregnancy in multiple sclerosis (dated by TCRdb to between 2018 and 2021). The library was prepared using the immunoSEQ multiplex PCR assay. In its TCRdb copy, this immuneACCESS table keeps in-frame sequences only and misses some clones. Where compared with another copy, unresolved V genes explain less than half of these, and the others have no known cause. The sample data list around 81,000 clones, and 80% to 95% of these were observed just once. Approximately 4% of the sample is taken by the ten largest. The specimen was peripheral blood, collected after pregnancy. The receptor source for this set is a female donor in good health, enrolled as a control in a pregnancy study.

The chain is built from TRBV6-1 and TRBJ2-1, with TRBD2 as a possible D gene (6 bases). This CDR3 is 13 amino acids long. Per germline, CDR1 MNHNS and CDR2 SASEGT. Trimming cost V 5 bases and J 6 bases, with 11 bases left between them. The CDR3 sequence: CASSPLAINEQFF. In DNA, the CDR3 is TGTGCCAGCAGTCCACTAGCTATCAATGAGCAGTTCTTC.

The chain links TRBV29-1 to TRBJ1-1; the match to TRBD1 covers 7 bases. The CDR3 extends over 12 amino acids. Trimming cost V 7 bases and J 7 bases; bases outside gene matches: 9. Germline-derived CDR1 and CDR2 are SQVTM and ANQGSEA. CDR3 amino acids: CSASAGTDEAFF. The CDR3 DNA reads TGCAGCGCCTCCGCCGGGACAGATGAAGCTTTCTTT.

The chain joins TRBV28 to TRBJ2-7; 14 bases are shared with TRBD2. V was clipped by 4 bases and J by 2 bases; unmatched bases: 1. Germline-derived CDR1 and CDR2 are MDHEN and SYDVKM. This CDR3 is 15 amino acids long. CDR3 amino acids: CASSSTSGGAYEQYF. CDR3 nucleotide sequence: TGTGCCAGCAGTTCGACTAGCGGGGGGGCCTACGAGCAGTACTTC. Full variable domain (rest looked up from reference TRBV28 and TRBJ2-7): DVKVTQSSRYLVKRTGEKVFLECVQDMDHENMFWYRQDPGLGLRLIYFSYDVKMKEKGDIPEGYSVSREKKERFSLILESASTNQTSMYLCASSSTSGGAYEQYFGPGTRLTVT.

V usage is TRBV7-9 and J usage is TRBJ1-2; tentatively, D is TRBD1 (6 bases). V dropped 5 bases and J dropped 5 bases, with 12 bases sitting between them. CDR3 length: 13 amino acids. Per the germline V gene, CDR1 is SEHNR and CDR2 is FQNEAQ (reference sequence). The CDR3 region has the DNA TGTGCCAGCAGCCCACAGGGATTATATGGCTACACCTTC. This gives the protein CASSPQGLYGYTF.

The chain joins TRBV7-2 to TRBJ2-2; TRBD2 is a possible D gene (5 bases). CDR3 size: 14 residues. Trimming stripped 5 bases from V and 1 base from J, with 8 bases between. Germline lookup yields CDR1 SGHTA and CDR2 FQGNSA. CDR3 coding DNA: TGTGCCAGCAGCGCTAGCCTGAACACCGGGGAGCTGTTTTTT. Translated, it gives CASSASLNTGELFF.

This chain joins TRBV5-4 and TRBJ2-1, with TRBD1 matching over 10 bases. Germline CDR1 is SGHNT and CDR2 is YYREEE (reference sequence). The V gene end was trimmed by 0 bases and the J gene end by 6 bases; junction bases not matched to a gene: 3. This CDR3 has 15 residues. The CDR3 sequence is CASSLDGDRGNEQFF. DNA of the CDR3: TGTGCCAGCAGCTTGGATGGGGACAGGGGCAATGAGCAGTTCTTC.

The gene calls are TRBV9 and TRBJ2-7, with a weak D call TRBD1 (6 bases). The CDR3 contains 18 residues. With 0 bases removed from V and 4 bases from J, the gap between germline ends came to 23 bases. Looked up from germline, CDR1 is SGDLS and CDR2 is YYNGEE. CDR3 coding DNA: TGTGCCAGCAGCGTAGCTGCGAAGTTGGGGGCCGACGGGTACGAGCAGTACTTC. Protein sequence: CASSVAAKLGADGYEQYF.

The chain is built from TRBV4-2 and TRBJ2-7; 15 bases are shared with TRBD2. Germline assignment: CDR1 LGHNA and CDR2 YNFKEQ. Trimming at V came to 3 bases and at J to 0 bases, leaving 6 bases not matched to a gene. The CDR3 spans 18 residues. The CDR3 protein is CASSQGGLAGGLSYEQYF. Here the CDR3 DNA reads TGTGCCAGCAGCCAGGGGGGACTAGCGGGGGGACTCTCCTACGAGCAGTACTTC.

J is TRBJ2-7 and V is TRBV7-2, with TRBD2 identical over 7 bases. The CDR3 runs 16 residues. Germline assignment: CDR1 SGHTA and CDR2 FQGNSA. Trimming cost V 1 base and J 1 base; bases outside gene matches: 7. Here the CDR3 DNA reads TGTGCCAGCAGCTTAGGGGCTAGCGGTTATTCCTACGAGCAGTACTTC. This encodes CASSLGASGYSYEQYF.

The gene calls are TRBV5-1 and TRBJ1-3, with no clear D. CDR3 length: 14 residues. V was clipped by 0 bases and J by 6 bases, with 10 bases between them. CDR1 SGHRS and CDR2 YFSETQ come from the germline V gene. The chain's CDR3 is CASSLDGGANTIYF. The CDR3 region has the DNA TGCGCCAGCAGCTTGGACGGCGGAGCAAACACCATATATTTT.

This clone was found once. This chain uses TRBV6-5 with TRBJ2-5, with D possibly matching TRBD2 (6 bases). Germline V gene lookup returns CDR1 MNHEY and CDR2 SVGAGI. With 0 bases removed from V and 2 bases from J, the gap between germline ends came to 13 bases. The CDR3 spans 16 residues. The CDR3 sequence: CASSYSRELGQETQYF. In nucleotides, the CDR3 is TGTGCCAGCAGTTACTCACGGGAGTTGGGACAAGAGACCCAGTACTTC.

As DNA, the CDR3 is TGTGCCAGTAGTATAGCCGGGGGATCTCTCGGGGAGCAGTACTTC. Translating it yields CASSIAGGSLGEQYF. The rearrangement uses TRBV19 and TRBJ2-7, with TRBD2 as a possible D gene (6 bases). The V end lost 1 base, the J end lost 7 bases, and 17 bases lay between the germline ends. Germline assignment: CDR1 LNHDA and CDR2 SQIVND (reference sequence). The CDR3 has 15 residues. Based on the CDR3 plus reference TRBV19 and TRBJ2-7, the full variable domain is DGGITQSPKYLFRKEGQNVTLSCEQNLNHDAMYWYRQDPGQGLRLIYYSQIVNDFQKGDIAEGYSVSREKKESFPLTVTSAQKNPTAFYLCASSIAGGSLGEQYFGPGTRLTVT.

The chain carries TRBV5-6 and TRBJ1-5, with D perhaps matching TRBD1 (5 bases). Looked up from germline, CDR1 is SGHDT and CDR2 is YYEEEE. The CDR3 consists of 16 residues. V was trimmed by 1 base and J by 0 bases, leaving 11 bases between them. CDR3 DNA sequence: TGTGCCAGCAGCTTGACCCAGGGTTATAGCAATCAGCCCCAGCATTTT. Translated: CASSLTQGYSNQPQHF. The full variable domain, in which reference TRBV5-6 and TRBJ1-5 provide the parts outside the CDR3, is DAGVTQSPTHLIKTRGQQVTLRCSPKSGHDTVSWYQQALGQGPQFIFQYYEEEERQRGNFPDRFSGHQFPNYSSELNVNALLLGDSALYLCASSLTQGYSNQPQHFGDGTRLSIL.